A selection of T cell receptor beta chains follows, all from one sample in a study of cytomegalovirus exposure and HLA in healthy donors. Using immunoSEQ multiplex PCR, the repertoire was profiled, and TCRdb retains in-frame clones only, with some absent. This table lists approximately 52,000 clones. The sequenced sample was PBMCs. These TCRs come from a woman aged 55-70 years in good health and CMV-seropositive. Both conserved end residues are trimmed from each CDR3.

V: TRBV19
J: TRBJ2-7
CDR3: ASTKGGNSYEQY

V: TRBV5-1
J: TRBJ1-2
CDR3: ASTETPGTTYGYT

V: TRBV5-1
J: TRBJ2-7
CDR3: ASSLVQGNYEQY

V: TRBV7-9
J: TRBJ1-3
CDR3: ASSRRGGLSGNTIY

V: TRBV29-1
J: TRBJ1-2
CDR3: SVEGGQGLYGYT

V: TRBV9
J: TRBJ1-6
CDR3: ASSVDRANSPLH

V: TRBV19
J: TRBJ2-3
CDR3: ASTSDSGRVGTQY

V: TRBV5-1
J: TRBJ1-6
CDR3: ASSSQGDNSPLH

V: TRBV5-1
J: TRBJ2-1
CDR3: ASSLSSGGAIEQF

V: TRBV30
J: TRBJ2-2
CDR3: AWSVLNLRGGVGELF

V: TRBV10-1
J: TRBJ1-5
CDR3: ASSTGIGNQPQH

V: TRBV5-6
J: TRBJ2-2
CDR3: ASSLPKPGLAGGAGELF

V: TRBV28
J: TRBJ1-4
CDR3: ASSRTTNEKLF

V: TRBV6-1
J: TRBJ2-5
CDR3: ASSRSGGVETQY

V: TRBV7-8
J: TRBJ1-1
CDR3: ASSFQTGAWDTEAF

V: TRBV15
J: TRBJ1-2
CDR3: ATSPDTGYYYGYT

V: TRBV4-1
J: TRBJ1-3
CDR3: ASSQVMSSGNTIY

V: TRBV19
J: TRBJ1-1
CDR3: ASRPTQNTEAF

V: TRBV5-6
J: TRBJ1-4
CDR3: ASSLADRPGTNEKLF

V: TRBV27
J: TRBJ2-7
CDR3: ASSSTSGAYEQY

V: TRBV28
J: TRBJ2-7
CDR3: ASSAPLIGEAYEQY

V: TRBV6-6
J: TRBJ2-7
CDR3: ASRYKGPNSYEQY

V: TRBV5-1
J: TRBJ1-1
CDR3: ASSLTQQARNTEAF

V: TRBV25-1
J: NA
CDR3: ASSEWGRGSYEQY

V: TRBV6-1
J: TRBJ1-2
CDR3: ASSRTGPNYGYT

V: TRBV6-5
J: TRBJ1-2
CDR3: ASRRQNYGYT

V: TRBV29-1
J: TRBJ1-5
CDR3: SVRETGMQPQH

V: TRBV19
J: TRBJ1-2
CDR3: ASSTGGQLPNYGYT

V: TRBV29-1
J: TRBJ1-2
CDR3: SVLLQGVWGYT

V: TRBV10-3
J: TRBJ1-1
CDR3: AIRWGDTEAF

V: TRBV5-1
J: TRBJ2-2
CDR3: ASSFGLAGNTGELF

V: TRBV7-9
J: TRBJ1-2
CDR3: ASSYTDGLYGYT

V: TRBV6-1
J: TRBJ2-5
CDR3: ASASSGGVETQY